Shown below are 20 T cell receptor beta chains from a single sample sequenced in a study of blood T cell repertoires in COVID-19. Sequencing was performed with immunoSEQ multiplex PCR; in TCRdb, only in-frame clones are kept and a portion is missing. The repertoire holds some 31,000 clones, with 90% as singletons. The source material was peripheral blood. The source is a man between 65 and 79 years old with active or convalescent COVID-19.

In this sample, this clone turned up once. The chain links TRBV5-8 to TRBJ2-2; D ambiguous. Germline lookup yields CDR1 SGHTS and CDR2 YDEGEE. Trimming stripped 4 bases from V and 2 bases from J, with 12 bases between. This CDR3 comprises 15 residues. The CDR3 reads CASSKTRINTGELFF. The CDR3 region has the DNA TGTGCCAGCAGCAAGACACGTATTAACACCGGGGAGCTGTTTTTT.

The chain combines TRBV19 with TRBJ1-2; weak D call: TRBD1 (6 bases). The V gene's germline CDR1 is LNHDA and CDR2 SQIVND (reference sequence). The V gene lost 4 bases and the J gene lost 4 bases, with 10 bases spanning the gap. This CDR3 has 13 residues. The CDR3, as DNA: TGTGCCAGTAGTAAGGGACAACCCTATGGCTACACCTTC. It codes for CASSKGQPYGYTF. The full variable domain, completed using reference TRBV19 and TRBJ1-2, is DGGITQSPKYLFRKEGQNVTLSCEQNLNHDAMYWYRQDPGQGLRLIYYSQIVNDFQKGDIAEGYSVSREKKESFPLTVTSAQKNPTAFYLCASSKGQPYGYTFGSGTRLTVV.

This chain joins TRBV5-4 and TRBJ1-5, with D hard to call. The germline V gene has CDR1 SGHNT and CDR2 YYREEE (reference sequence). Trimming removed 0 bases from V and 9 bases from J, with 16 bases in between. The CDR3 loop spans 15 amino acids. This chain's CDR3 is CASSLGQESFWPQHF. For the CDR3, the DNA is TGTGCCAGCAGCTTGGGGCAGGAATCCTTTTGGCCCCAGCATTTT.

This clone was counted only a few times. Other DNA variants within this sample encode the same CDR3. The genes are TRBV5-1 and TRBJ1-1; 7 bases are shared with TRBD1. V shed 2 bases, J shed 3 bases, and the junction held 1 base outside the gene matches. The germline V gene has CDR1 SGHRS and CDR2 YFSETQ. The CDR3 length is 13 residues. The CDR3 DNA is TGCGCCAGCAGCTTCACAGGGGACACTGAAGCTTTCTTT. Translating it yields CASSFTGDTEAFF.

The CDR3 reads CASSLARGYADTQYF. The DNA for the CDR3 is TGTGCCAGCAGCTTGGCGCGGGGGTACGCAGATACGCAGTATTTT. V is TRBV7-9 and J is TRBJ2-3; 7 bases map to TRBD2. V was pared by 3 bases and J by 4 bases, with 7 bases of the junction left unmatched. Germline CDR1 reads SEHNR; CDR2 reads FQNEAQ (reference sequence). CDR3 length: 15 amino acids.

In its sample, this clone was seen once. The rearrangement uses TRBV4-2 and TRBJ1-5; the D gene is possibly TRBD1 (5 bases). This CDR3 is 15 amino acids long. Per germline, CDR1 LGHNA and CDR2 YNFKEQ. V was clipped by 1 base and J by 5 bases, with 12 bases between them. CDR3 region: CASSQGAGIDQPQHF. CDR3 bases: TGTGCCAGCAGCCAAGGGGCAGGGATTGATCAGCCCCAGCATTTT.

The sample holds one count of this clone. CDR3 sequence reads: CASSPGTSGYNEQFF. Written as DNA, the CDR3 is TGTGCCAGCAGCCCCGGGACTAGCGGCTACAATGAGCAGTTCTTC. The chain couples TRBV28 to TRBJ2-1, with TRBD2 matching 11 bases. This CDR3 has 15 amino acids. Germline loops: CDR1 MDHEN, CDR2 SYDVKM. V lost 6 bases to trimming and J lost 3 bases; unmatched junction nucleotides: 4.

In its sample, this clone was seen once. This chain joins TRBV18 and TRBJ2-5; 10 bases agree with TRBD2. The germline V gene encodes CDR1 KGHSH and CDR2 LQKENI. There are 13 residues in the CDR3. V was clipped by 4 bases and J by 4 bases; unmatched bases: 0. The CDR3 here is CASSLAGGETQYF. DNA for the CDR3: TGTGCCAGCTCACTAGCGGGAGGAGAGACCCAGTACTTC.

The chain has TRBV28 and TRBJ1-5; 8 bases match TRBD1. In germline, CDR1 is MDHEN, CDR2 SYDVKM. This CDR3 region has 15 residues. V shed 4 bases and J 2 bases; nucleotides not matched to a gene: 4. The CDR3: CASSSPGQGNQPQHF. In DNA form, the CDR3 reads TGTGCCAGCAGTTCACCGGGACAGGGCAATCAGCCCCAGCATTTT.

CDR3: CASSLLGQEAETQYF. In DNA, the CDR3 is TGTGCCAGCAGCTTACTAGGACAGGAGGCAGAGACCCAGTACTTC. The chain recombines TRBV7-9 with TRBJ2-5, with 7 bases identical to TRBD1. Trimming at V came to 2 bases and at J to 4 bases, leaving 7 bases not matched to a gene. The CDR3 length is 15 residues. Germline CDR1 SEHNR, CDR2 FQNEAQ (reference sequence).

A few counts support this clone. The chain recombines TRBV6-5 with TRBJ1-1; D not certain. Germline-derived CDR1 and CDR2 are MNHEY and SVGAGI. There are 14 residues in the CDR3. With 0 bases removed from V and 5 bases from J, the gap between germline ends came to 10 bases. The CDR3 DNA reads TGTGCCAGCAGTTACTCTCTGCGGCGGACTGAAGCTTTCTTT. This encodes CASSYSLRRTEAFF.

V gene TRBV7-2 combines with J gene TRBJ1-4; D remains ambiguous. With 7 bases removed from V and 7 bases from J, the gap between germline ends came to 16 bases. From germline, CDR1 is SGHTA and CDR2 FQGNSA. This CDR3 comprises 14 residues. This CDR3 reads CASTRVGWSEKLFF. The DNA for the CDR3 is TGTGCCAGCACCAGAGTAGGTTGGAGTGAAAAACTGTTTTTT.

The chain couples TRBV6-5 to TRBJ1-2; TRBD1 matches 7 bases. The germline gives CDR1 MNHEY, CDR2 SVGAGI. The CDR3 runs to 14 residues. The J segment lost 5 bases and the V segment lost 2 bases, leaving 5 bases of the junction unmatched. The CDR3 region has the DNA TGTGCCAGCAGTTACGAGGGGGCGGGATATGGCTACACCTTC. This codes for CASSYEGAGYGYTF.

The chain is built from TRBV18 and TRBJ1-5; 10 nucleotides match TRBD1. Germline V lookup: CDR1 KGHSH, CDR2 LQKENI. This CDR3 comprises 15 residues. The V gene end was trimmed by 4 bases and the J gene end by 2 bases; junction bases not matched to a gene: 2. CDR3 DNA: TGTGCCAGCTCACTCGGGACAGGGGGCAATCAGCCCCAGCATTTT. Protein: CASSLGTGGNQPQHF.

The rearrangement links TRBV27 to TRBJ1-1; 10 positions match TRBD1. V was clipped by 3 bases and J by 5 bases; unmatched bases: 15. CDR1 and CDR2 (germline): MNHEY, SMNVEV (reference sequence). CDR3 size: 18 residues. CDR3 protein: CASSFLFSGQGERTEAFF. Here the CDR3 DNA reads TGTGCCAGCAGTTTTTTGTTTTCCGGACAGGGGGAAAGGACTGAAGCTTTCTTT.

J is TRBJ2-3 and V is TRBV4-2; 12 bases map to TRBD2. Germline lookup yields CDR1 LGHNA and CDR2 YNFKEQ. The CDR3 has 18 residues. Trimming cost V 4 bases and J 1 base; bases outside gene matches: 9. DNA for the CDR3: TGTGCCAGCAGCCCTAGCGGGAGGGCCGGGGTCGGCACAGATACGCAGTATTTT. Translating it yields CASSPSGRAGVGTDTQYF.

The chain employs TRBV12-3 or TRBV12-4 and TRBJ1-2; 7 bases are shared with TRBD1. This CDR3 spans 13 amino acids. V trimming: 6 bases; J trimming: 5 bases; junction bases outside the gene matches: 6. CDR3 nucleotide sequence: TGTGCCAGCAGCCTACTGACAGGGTATGGCTACACCTTC. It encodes CASSLLTGYGYTF.

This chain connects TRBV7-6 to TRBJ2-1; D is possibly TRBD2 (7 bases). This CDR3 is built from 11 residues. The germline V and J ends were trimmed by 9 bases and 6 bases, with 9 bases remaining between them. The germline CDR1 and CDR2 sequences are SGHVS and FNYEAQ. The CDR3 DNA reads TGTGCCAGTGGGGGGGCCAATGAGCAGTTCTTC. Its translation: CASGGANEQFF.

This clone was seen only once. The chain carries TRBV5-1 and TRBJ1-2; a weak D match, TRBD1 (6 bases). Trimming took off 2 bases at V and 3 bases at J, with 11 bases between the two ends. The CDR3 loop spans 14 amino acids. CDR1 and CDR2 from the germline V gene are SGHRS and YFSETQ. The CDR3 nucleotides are TGCGCCAGCAGCTTTCAGGGGTACGACTATGGCTACACCTTC. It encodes CASSFQGYDYGYTF.

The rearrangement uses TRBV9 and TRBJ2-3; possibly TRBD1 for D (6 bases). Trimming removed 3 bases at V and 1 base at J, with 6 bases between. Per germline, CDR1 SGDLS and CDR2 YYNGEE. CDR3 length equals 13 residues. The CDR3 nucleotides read TGTGCCAGCAGCGAGGGGGGCACAGATACGCAGTATTTT. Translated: CASSEGGTDTQYF. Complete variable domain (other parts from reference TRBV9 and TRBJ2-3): DSGVTQTPKHLITATGQRVTLRCSPRSGDLSVYWYQQSLDQGLQFLIQYYNGEERAKGNILERFSAQQFPDLHSELNLSSLELGDSALYFCASSEGGTDTQYFGPGTRLTVL.